Presented here are 27 T cell receptor beta chains from one specimen sequenced in a study of T cell changes during pregnancy in multiple sclerosis. Clones were read by immunoSEQ multiplex PCR, and TCRdb kept only the in-frame ones, dropping some. The profile shows just over 40,000 clones, 80% to 90% of them singletons. Sequencing used peripheral blood, obtained in the first trimester of pregnancy. The source is a female donor in good health, enrolled as a control in a pregnancy study.

In its sample, this clone was seen once. The CDR3 reads CASSLGSNYGYTF. Here the CDR3 DNA reads TGTGCCAGCAGCTTAGGTTCAAACTATGGCTACACCTTC. The chain uses TRBV11-2 and TRBJ1-2; the D is unclear. The V and J ends lost 1 base and 2 bases respectively, with 5 bases between them. This CDR3 spans 13 amino acids. Germline V CDR1 and CDR2: SGHAT, FQNNGV.

This sequence joins TRBV19 and TRBJ2-7, with 10 bases matching TRBD2. This CDR3 is built from 15 residues. CDR1 and CDR2 (germline): LNHDA, SQIVND (reference sequence). Germline trimming cut 1 base from V and 6 bases from J; bases unmatched to any gene: 6. CDR3 amino acids: CASSIGLAGASEQYF. The CDR3 DNA reads as TGTGCCAGTAGTATAGGGCTAGCGGGAGCCTCCGAGCAGTACTTC.

The chain uses TRBV27 and TRBJ1-6; TRBD1 is a possible D gene (6 bases). This CDR3 comprises 18 residues. V was clipped by 5 bases and J by 1 base, with 18 bases between them. Germline CDR1 is MNHEY and CDR2 is SMNVEV (reference sequence). The CDR3 region is CASSPPGQHSSYNSPLHF. The CDR3 region has the DNA TGTGCCAGCAGTCCCCCGGGACAACACAGTTCCTATAATTCACCCCTCCACTTT.

This chain joins TRBV2 and TRBJ2-2; 7 bases line up with TRBD2. J lost 9 bases, V lost 4 bases, and 8 bases had no gene match. The CDR3 spans 14 residues. CDR1 and CDR2 (germline): SNHLY, FYNNEI. The CDR3 DNA follows: TGTGCCAGCAGTGGGGAGGGCCCGGGCCGGGAGCTGTTTTTT. It yields the protein CASSGEGPGRELFF.

The gene calls are TRBV7-8 and TRBJ2-7, with D perhaps TRBD2 (5 bases). Germline CDR1 reads SGHVS; CDR2 reads FQNEAQ. V was clipped by 5 bases and J by 5 bases, with 16 bases between them. The CDR3 sequence is 14 residues long. CDR3 region: CASSTAERENEQYF. CDR3 coding DNA: TGTGCCAGCAGCACGGCCGAGAGGGAAAACGAGCAGTACTTC.

V gene TRBV4-2 combines with J gene TRBJ2-3; D might be TRBD2 (5 bases). The ends were cut back, 2 bases at V and 4 bases at J, with 13 bases in the middle. Germline V gene data show CDR1 as LGHNA and CDR2 as YNFKEQ. The CDR3 is 15 amino acids. The CDR3 protein is CASSQSGGEPDTQYF. CDR3 nucleotides: TGTGCCAGCAGCCAATCTGGTGGGGAGCCAGATACGCAGTATTTT.

The rearrangement uses TRBV5-6 and TRBJ1-1, with D possibly being TRBD1 (6 bases). The CDR3 consists of 16 residues. The germline CDR1 and CDR2 sequences are SGHDT and YYEEEE. V gave up 5 bases and J gave up 5 bases, with 22 bases separating them. The CDR3 spells CASRLRAGATSTEAFF. The CDR3 bases are TGTGCCAGCAGGTTGAGGGCGGGGGCGACGTCAACTGAAGCTTTCTTT.

The gene calls are TRBV18 and TRBJ1-1, with D perhaps matching TRBD1 (5 bases). The CDR3 length is 14 residues. Trimming took 3 bases from V and 4 from J, leaving 12 bases between them. Germline V gives CDR1 KGHSH, CDR2 LQKENI. The CDR3 loop is CASSPAAGITEAFF. The DNA of the CDR3 is TGTGCCAGCTCACCCGCGGCAGGGATCACTGAAGCTTTCTTT.

The V call is TRBV18, the J call TRBJ2-3; D not certain. The germline V gene encodes CDR1 KGHSH and CDR2 LQKENI. This CDR3 is built from 13 residues. V lost 3 bases to trimming and J lost 0 bases, with 4 bases between them. The CDR3 here is CASSPSSTDTQYF. CDR3 nucleotide sequence: TGTGCCAGCTCACCGTCTAGCACAGATACGCAGTATTTT.

This clone is a singleton in its sample. The gene calls are TRBV18 and TRBJ2-3; TRBD1 matches at 9 bases. The germline CDR1 and CDR2 sequences are KGHSH and LQKENI. J was trimmed by 2 bases and V by 4 bases; bases with no gene match: 4. This CDR3 has 15 residues. The DNA for the CDR3 is TGTGCCAGCTCACGGGACAGGGCGATCACAGATACGCAGTATTTT. As protein: CASSRDRAITDTQYF.

The gene calls are TRBV19 and TRBJ2-7; D uncertain. CDR1 and CDR2 from the germline V gene are LNHDA and SQIVND (reference sequence). Trimming left V 8 bases short and J 2 bases short, with 4 bases between. The CDR3 has 10 amino acids. CDR3 sequence reads: CASLPYEQYF. The DNA for the CDR3 is TGTGCCAGTCTTCCCTACGAGCAGTACTTC.

The chain recombines TRBV19 with TRBJ2-1; TRBD2 is a possible D gene (7 bases). Trimming cost V 2 bases and J 5 bases, with 13 bases left between them. Per the germline V gene, CDR1 is LNHDA and CDR2 is SQIVND (reference sequence). The CDR3 is 15 residues long. The chain's CDR3 is CASSIRRGGDNEQFF. CDR3 bases: TGTGCCAGTAGTATAAGGAGGGGGGGAGACAATGAGCAGTTCTTC.

This clone appeared once. The rearrangement links TRBV4-1 to TRBJ2-7; 7 positions agree with TRBD1. The V and J ends lost 2 bases and 12 bases, in that order; junction bases with no gene match: 4. CDR1 and CDR2 from the germline V gene are MGHRA and YSYEKL. The CDR3 runs 11 residues. CDR3 residues: CASSQRDSLYF. In nucleotides, the CDR3 is TGCGCCAGCAGCCAACGGGACAGTCTGTACTTC.

In its sample, this clone was seen once. The V gene is TRBV25-1, the J gene TRBJ1-2; 7 bases fit TRBD1. This CDR3 has 14 amino acids. After removal of 8 bases from V and 4 bases from J, the junction contained 10 bases not matched to a gene. The germline V gene encodes CDR1 MGHDK and CDR2 SYGVNS. This chain's CDR3 is CASQPGTALYGYTF. DNA for the CDR3: TGTGCCAGCCAACCCGGGACAGCTCTCTATGGCTACACCTTC.

This rearrangement joins TRBV30 to TRBJ2-2, with 8 bases that match TRBD2. CDR1 is GTSNPN, CDR2 SVGIG, per germline (reference sequence). Germline trimming cut 4 bases from V and 7 bases from J; bases unmatched to any gene: 11. The length of the CDR3 is 15 residues. CDR3 residues: CAWNGAGGFGGELFF. As DNA, the CDR3 is TGTGCCTGGAACGGGGCGGGAGGATTCGGCGGGGAGCTGTTTTTT.

This chain uses TRBV25-1 with TRBJ2-7; maybe TRBD1 (6 bases). CDR1 and CDR2 from the germline V gene are MGHDK and SYGVNS. Trimming removed 5 bases at V and 2 bases at J, with 7 bases between. CDR3 length equals 12 residues. For the CDR3, the DNA is TGTGCCAGCAGTAGGGACACCTACGAGCAGTACTTC. Protein sequence: CASSRDTYEQYF.

J is TRBJ2-5 and V is TRBV18; D may be TRBD1 (6 bases). The ends were cut back, 6 bases at V and 3 bases at J, with 17 bases in the middle. The CDR3 contains 15 residues. The germline gives CDR1 KGHSH, CDR2 LQKENI. The DNA of the CDR3 is TGTGCCAGCTCCGCTGCGACAGGTTCAAAAGAGACCCAGTACTTC. It translates to CASSAATGSKETQYF.

The chain carries TRBV6-5 and TRBJ1-2; 8 bases match TRBD1. CDR1 and CDR2 from the germline V gene are MNHEY and SVGAGI. This CDR3 has 13 amino acids. With V trimmed by 6 bases and J by 7 bases, 7 bases remained unmatched. Here the CDR3 reads CASRPTGVSGYTF. As DNA, the CDR3 is TGTGCCAGCAGGCCGACAGGGGTTAGTGGCTACACCTTC.

The rearrangement joins TRBV9 to TRBJ2-1, with 11 bases fitting TRBD2. CDR1 is SGDLS and CDR2 is YYNGEE in the germline V gene. The CDR3 sequence is 16 residues long. Trimming at V came to 3 bases and at J to 4 bases, leaving 6 bases not matched to a gene. The CDR3 spells CASSAQRLAGYNEQFF. CDR3 nucleotides: TGTGCCAGCAGCGCCCAAAGACTAGCGGGGTACAATGAGCAGTTCTTC.

V and J are TRBV7-3 and TRBJ2-2; possible D gene TRBD2, 6 bases. V shed 5 bases and J shed 3 bases, with 13 bases lying between them. This CDR3 is 15 amino acids long. Germline V gives CDR1 SGHTA, CDR2 FQGTGA. The CDR3 DNA follows: TGTGCCAGCAGCCCGACTAGTAGCTACACCGGGGAGCTGTTTTTT. The encoded protein is CASSPTSSYTGELFF.

The chain has TRBV10-3 and TRBJ1-2; no reliable D call. In germline, CDR1 is ENHRY, CDR2 SYGVKD. This CDR3 spans 12 amino acids. The V gene lost 0 bases and the J gene lost 5 bases, with 4 bases spanning the gap. CDR3 protein: CAISESLYGYTF. CDR3 nucleotides: TGTGCCATCAGTGAGTCTCTGTATGGCTACACCTTC.

The chain couples TRBV6-5 to TRBJ1-3; unclear D gene. The CDR3 length is 13 residues. The germline V gene has CDR1 MNHEY and CDR2 SVGAGI. V was clipped by 6 bases and J by 2 bases, with 8 bases between them. CDR3 residues: CASSPPAGNTIYF. The CDR3 DNA follows: TGTGCCAGCAGCCCCCCCGCTGGAAACACCATATATTTT.

The V and J genes are TRBV5-6 and TRBJ1-1, with D perhaps TRBD1 (6 bases). This CDR3 is 15 amino acids long. Germline CDR1 is SGHDT and CDR2 is YYEEEE. Between the trimmed V and J ends, which lost 0 bases and 1 base, there was a span of 10 bases. CDR3 sequence reads: CASSLGPTGNTEAFF. The CDR3 DNA reads TGTGCCAGCAGCTTGGGTCCGACAGGGAACACTGAAGCTTTCTTT. The whole variable domain, remainder taken from reference TRBV5-6 and TRBJ1-1, is DAGVTQSPTHLIKTRGQQVTLRCSPKSGHDTVSWYQQALGQGPQFIFQYYEEEERQRGNFPDRFSGHQFPNYSSELNVNALLLGDSALYLCASSLGPTGNTEAFFGQGTRLTVV.

This clone has a handful of counts. The same CDR3 can be traced to other DNA sequences in this sample. The chain recombines TRBV5-4 with TRBJ1-2, with TRBD1 identical over 7 bases. This CDR3 region has 13 residues. With V trimmed by 4 bases and J by 5 bases, 5 bases remained unmatched. Per the germline V gene, CDR1 is SGHNT and CDR2 is YYREEE (reference sequence). The DNA for the CDR3 is TGTGCCAGCAGCCAGGGACAGAGATATGGCTACACCTTC. This gives the protein CASSQGQRYGYTF.

This chain links TRBV6-1 with TRBJ1-1, with TRBD1 as a possible D gene (6 bases). The V end was cut by 7 bases, the J end by 0 bases, with 15 bases between. This CDR3 contains 15 residues. Germline V gives CDR1 MNHNS, CDR2 SASEGT. CDR3 DNA: TGTGCCAGCACGGGGGGGGCGCCCATGAACACTGAAGCTTTCTTT. Protein product: CASTGGAPMNTEAFF.

The chain has TRBV6-5 and TRBJ1-1, with D unclear. The germline V and J ends were trimmed by 2 bases and 0 bases, with 7 bases remaining between them. CDR3 length: 14 residues. Germline V gives CDR1 MNHEY, CDR2 SVGAGI. The CDR3: CASSYEAVNTEAFF. The CDR3 region has the DNA TGTGCCAGCAGTTACGAGGCTGTGAACACTGAAGCTTTCTTT.

This chain connects TRBV7-9 to TRBJ2-5; possible D gene TRBD2, 6 bases. Trimming took off 2 bases at V and 5 bases at J, with 18 bases between the two ends. This CDR3 contains 16 residues. Germline-derived CDR1 and CDR2 are SEHNR and FQNEAQ (reference sequence). In DNA form, the CDR3 reads TGTGCCAGCAGCTTACCCGGGGATAGCCGGGAGGAGACCCAGTACTTC. This encodes CASSLPGDSREETQYF.